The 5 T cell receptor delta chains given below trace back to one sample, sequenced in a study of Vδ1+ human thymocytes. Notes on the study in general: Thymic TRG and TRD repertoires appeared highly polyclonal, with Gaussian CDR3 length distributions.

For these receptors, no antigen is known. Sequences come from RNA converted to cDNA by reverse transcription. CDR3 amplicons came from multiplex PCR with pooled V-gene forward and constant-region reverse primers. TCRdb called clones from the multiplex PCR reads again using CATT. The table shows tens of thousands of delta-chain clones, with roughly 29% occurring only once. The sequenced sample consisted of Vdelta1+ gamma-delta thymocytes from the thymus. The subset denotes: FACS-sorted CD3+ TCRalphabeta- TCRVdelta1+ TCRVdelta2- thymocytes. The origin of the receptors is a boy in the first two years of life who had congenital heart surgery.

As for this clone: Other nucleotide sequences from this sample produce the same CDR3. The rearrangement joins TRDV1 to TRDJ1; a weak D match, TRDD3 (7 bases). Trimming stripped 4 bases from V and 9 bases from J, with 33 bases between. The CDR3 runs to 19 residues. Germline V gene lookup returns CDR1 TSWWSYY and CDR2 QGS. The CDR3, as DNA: TGTGCTCTTGGGGTACCTAAAAACCGTCCTACACTACTGGGGCAGGAACTCATCTTT. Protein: CALGVPKNRPTLLGQELIF.

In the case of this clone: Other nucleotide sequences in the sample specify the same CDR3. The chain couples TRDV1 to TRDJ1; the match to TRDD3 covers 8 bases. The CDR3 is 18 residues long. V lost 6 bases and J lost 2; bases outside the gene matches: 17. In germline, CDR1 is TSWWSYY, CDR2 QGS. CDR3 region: CALGPSPAYWGVTDKLIF. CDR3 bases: TGTGCTCTTGGTCCTTCTCCGGCGTACTGGGGGGTTACCGATAAACTCATCTTT.

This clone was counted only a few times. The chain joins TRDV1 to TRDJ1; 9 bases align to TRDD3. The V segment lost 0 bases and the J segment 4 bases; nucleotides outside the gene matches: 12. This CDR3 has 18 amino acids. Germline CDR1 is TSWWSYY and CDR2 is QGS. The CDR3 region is CALGELSVTGGHVDKLIF. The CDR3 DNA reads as TGTGCTCTTGGGGAACTATCCGTTACTGGGGGACACGTCGATAAACTCATCTTT.

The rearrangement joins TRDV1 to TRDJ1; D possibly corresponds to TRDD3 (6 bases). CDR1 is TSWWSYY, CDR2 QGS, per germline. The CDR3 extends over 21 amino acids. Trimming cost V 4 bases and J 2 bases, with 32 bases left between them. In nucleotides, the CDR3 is TGTGCTCTTGGGGCTACGATGGAACACGGGGGACGTTGTTCCATTACCGATAAACTCATCTTT. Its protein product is CALGATMEHGGRCSITDKLIF.

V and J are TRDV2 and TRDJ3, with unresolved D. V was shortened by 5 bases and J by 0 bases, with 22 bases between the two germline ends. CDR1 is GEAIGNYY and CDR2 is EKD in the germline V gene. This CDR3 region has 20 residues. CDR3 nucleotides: TGTGCCTGTGCCGCCTCCGTCTCAACCCTTGTCTCCTGGGACACCCGACAGATGTTTTTC. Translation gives CACAASVSTLVSWDTRQMFF.